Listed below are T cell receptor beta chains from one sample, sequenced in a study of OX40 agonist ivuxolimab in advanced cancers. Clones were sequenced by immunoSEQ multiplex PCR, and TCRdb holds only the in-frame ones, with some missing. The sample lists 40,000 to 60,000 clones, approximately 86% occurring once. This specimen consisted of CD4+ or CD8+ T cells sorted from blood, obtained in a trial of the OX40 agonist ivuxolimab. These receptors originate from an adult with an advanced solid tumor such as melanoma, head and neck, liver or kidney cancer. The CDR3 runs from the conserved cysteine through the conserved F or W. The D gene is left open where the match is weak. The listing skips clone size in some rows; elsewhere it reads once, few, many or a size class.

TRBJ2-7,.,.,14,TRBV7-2,TGTGCCAGCAGCCCAGGGTCCCAAGCCTACGAGCAGTACTTC,CASSPGSQAYEQYF
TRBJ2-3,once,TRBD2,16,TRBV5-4,TGTGCCAGCAGCTTGGCCCGGACTAGCGGCACAGATACGCAGTATTTT,CASSLARTSGTDTQYF
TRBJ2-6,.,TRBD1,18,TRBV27,TGTGCCAGCAGTTTATATGGACAGGGCCTCTCTGGGGCCAACGTCCTGACTTTC,CASSLYGQGLSGANVLTF
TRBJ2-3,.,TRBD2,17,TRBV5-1,TGCGCCAGCAGCCCGGTAGCGGGGGGACCTCAGTTTGATACGCAGTATTTT,CASSPVAGGPQFDTQYF
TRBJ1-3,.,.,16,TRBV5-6,TGTGCCAGCAGCTACGGCCCTGGCGGGGCTGGAAACACCATATATTTT,CASSYGPGGAGNTIYF
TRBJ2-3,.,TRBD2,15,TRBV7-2,TGTGCCAGCAGCTTAGTAGCGGGGACCACAGATACGCAGTATTTT,CASSLVAGTTDTQYF
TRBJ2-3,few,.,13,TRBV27,TGTGCCAGCAGCCCGCCAGGGGCAGATACGCAGTATTTT,CASSPPGADTQYF
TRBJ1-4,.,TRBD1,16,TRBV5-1,TGCGCCAGCAGCTCCATCGGACAGGGGGCGAATGAAAAACTGTTTTTT,CASSSIGQGANEKLFF
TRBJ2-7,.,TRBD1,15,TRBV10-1,TGCGCCAGCAGTGAACCCGGGACAGGGTTTGACGAGCAGTACTTC,CASSEPGTGFDEQYF
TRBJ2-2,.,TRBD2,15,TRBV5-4,TGTGCCAGCAGCTTCAGCGGGAGGGCCTCCGGGGAGCTGTTTTTT,CASSFSGRASGELFF
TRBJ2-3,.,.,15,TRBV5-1,TGCGCCAGCAACCCAGCGGGTCTTAACACAGATACGCAGTATTTT,CASNPAGLNTDTQYF
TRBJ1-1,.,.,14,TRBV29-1,TGCAGCGTTGAGCGTAGGGGATTATGGGCTGAAGCTTTCTTT,CSVERRGLWAEAFF
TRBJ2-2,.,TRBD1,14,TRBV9,TGTGCCAGCAGCGCGGGACAGCACACCGGGGAGCTGTTTTTT,CASSAGQHTGELFF
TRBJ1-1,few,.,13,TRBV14,TGTGCCAGCAGCCAAAATATGAACACTGAAGCTTTCTTT,CASSQNMNTEAFF
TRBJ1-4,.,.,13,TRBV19,TGTGCTGCTAACGGGGGCCATAATGAAAAACTGTTTTTT,CAANGGHNEKLFF
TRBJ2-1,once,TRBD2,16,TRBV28,TGTGCCAGCAGTTTATCGGGACTAGCGGGGGGCGATGAGCAGTTCTTC,CASSLSGLAGGDEQFF
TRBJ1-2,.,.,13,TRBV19,TGTGCCAGTCGGACAGCCTCTAACTATGGCTACACCTTC,CASRTASNYGYTF
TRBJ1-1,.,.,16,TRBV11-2,TGTGCCAGCAGCTTAGCAGTCGCCCTGTTCGCCACTGAAGCTTTCTTT,CASSLAVALFATEAFF
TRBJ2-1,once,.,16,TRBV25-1,TGTGCCAGCAGCAGGACTACGGGGGTATCACACAATGAGCAGTTCTTC,CASSRTTGVSHNEQFF
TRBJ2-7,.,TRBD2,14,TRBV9,TGTGCCAGCAGCCCGAGCGGGGGGGCTTACGAGCAGTACTTC,CASSPSGGAYEQYF
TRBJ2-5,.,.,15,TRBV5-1,TGCGCCAGCAGCTTGCGCCTAGCCCTCGGGGAGACCCAGTACTTC,CASSLRLALGETQYF
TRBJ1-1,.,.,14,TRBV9,TGTGCCAGCAGCGGGGGGCCTACGAACACTGAAGCTTTCTTT,CASSGGPTNTEAFF
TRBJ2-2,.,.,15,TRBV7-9,TGTGCCGCACATCTCGGGGGACCGAACACCGGGGAGCTGTTTTTT,CAAHLGGPNTGELFF
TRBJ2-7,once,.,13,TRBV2,TGTGCCAGCAGTGTCTCCGAAACCTACGAGCAGTACTTC,CASSVSETYEQYF
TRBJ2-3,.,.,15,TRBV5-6,TGTGCCAGCAGCTTGGAATCAGGGGTAACAGATACGCAGTATTTT,CASSLESGVTDTQYF
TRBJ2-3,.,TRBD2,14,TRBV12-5,TGTGCTAGTGCTTTAGCGGGGGGGACAGATACGCAGTATTTT,CASALAGGTDTQYF